Given below is one T cell receptor beta chain in context. This sample is part of a study of blood T cell repertoires in COVID-19. Study information: COVID-19 samples from acute and convalescent phases originated in the United States, Italy and Spain.

Trimming pared 0 bases from V and 2 bases from J, leaving 7 bases between. There are 14 residues in the CDR3. Germline CDR1 SGHRS, CDR2 YFSETQ. Authors' processing steps: Estimated nucleated cell counts came from reference gene primer amplification. Assay used: immunoSEQ multiplex PCR; TCRdb lists only in-frame clones, some missing. V, J and clone size derive from that table, while D and trimming were established from the DNA sequence. The data hold roughly 80,000 clones, with roughly 86% observed a single time. This sequence was found in a human donor in a cohort sampled during active COVID-19. Specimen: peripheral blood. The rearrangement uses TRBV5-1 and TRBJ2-3; D gene uncertain. In DNA, the CDR3 is TGCGCCAGCAGCTTGGAACAGCTCACAGATACGCAGTATTTT. Protein: CASSLEQLTDTQYF.